The table lists the clone carrying this TCR beta chain with a few counts. Its antigen is currently unknown. This sample is drawn from a study of cytomegalovirus exposure and HLA in healthy donors. General observations from the study: Accurate HLA-A and HLA-B prediction from TCR beta sequences was reported for most subjects.

Amplification used 60 Vbeta primers and 13 Jbeta primers. Sequenced by immunoSEQ multiplex PCR; TCRdb stores in-frame clones only, minus some. The sample yields under 250,000 clones, 76% seen once. The CDR3 consists of 15 residues. CDR1 is SGHNT, CDR2 YENEEA, per germline. V lost 5 bases and J lost 1; bases outside the gene matches: 4. This clonotype was obtained from a man between 18 and 35 years old in good health and CMV-seronegative. This rearrangement joins TRBV11-3 to TRBJ2-5; 10 nucleotides match TRBD2. The sample taken for sequencing was PBMCs. CDR3 loop: CASSLAGEIQETQYF. CDR3 DNA: TGTGCCAGCAGCCTAGCGGGAGAAATCCAAGAGACCCAGTACTTC.